This TCR beta chain was identified during a study of T-cell memory formation after mild COVID-19. Looking at the study overall: Largely donor-specific TCR clusters were found.

TCRdb re-called the 5' RACE reads with MiXCR, one entry per CDR3 protein. The table lists about 350,000 distinct CDR3 sequences, under 15% of them singletons, with around 21% in the top ten. The CDR3 contains 14 residues. Trimming removed 0 bases at V and 4 bases at J, with 9 bases between. Germline CDR1 and CDR2: MNHEY and SVGAGI. General observations from the study: Some responding clones appeared in pre-infection memory, suggesting cross-reactive memory joined.

This clonotype has ten or more counts. Its target is not known. The chain links TRBV6-5 to TRBJ2-5; D perhaps matches TRBD1 (6 bases). The sequencing input was PBMCs or a T cell subset sorted from them (not recorded which). The clonotype was recovered from a man in his late teens or twenties who had mild COVID-19 (a few samples of this study predate the infection). Cell type and time point are not known. The CDR3 DNA follows: TGTGCCAGCAGTTACTCGGGCAGGGGAGAGACCCAGTACTTC. Translation gives CASSYSGRGETQYF.